The 30 T cell receptor beta chains below all came from one sample that was sequenced in a study of blood T cell repertoires in COVID-19 (dated by TCRdb to about 2020). The library was made by the immunoSEQ multiplex PCR assay. TCRdb provides this immuneACCESS table in a form limited to in-frame rearrangements. Some clones are lacking; in checked studies, under half of them reflect an unresolved V gene, and why the rest are absent is not known. The sample profile shows roughly 410,000 clones; around 87% of them were found once. Roughly 2.1% of the sample is held by the ten biggest clonotypes. Sequencing input: peripheral blood. These receptors were taken from a woman in her sixties with COVID-19, enrolled during active disease.

This clone has only one observation. The chain links TRBV4-2 to TRBJ1-2; 9 bases fit TRBD1. With V trimmed by 3 bases and J by 3 bases, 2 bases remained unmatched. The CDR3 contains 14 residues. Germline V gene data show CDR1 as LGHNA and CDR2 as YNFKEQ. The CDR3 reads CASSQTGGDYGYTF. The CDR3 nucleotides are TGTGCCAGCAGCCAGACAGGGGGGGACTATGGCTACACCTTC.

The V call is TRBV5-1, the J call TRBJ2-3; 7 bases line up with TRBD1. Germline CDR1 is SGHRS and CDR2 is YFSETQ. The CDR3 consists of 13 residues. With V trimmed by 3 bases and J by 3 bases, 1 base remained unmatched. For the CDR3, the DNA is TGCGCCAGCAGCTCGACAGGGACAGATACGCAGTATTTT. Its protein is CASSSTGTDTQYF.

The chain is built from TRBV18 and TRBJ2-2, with D possibly matching TRBD2 (6 bases). The CDR3 loop spans 16 amino acids. The germline V and J ends were trimmed by 6 bases and 0 bases, with 14 bases remaining between them. Germline CDR1 and CDR2: KGHSH and LQKENI. The CDR3: CASSLLGGSNTGELFF. CDR3 sequence (DNA): TGTGCCAGCTCTCTCCTGGGAGGTTCGAACACCGGGGAGCTGTTTTTT.

This clone was observed once. The chain couples TRBV18 to TRBJ1-1, with D unresolved. Trimming cost V 2 bases and J 1 base, with 14 bases left between them. CDR1 and CDR2 (germline): KGHSH, LQKENI. The CDR3 length is 16 residues. CDR3 loop: CASSPKSARWNTEAFF. CDR3 sequence (DNA): TGTGCCAGCTCACCAAAATCCGCCAGGTGGAACACTGAAGCTTTCTTT.

With respect to this clone: Other DNA sequences within the sample encode an identical CDR3. The genes are TRBV5-1 and TRBJ1-1, with 8 nucleotides matching TRBD1. V was clipped by 3 bases and J by 1 base; unmatched bases: 2. Germline V gene sequence: CDR1 SGHRS, CDR2 YFSETQ. This CDR3 is built from 14 residues. The CDR3 coding sequence is TGCGCCAGCAGCTCACAGGGGGGGAACACTGAAGCTTTCTTT. Its protein is CASSSQGGNTEAFF.

This clone was counted a single time. The genes are TRBV4-1 and TRBJ2-1, with TRBD2 identical over 9 bases. The CDR3 covers 17 residues. Per germline, CDR1 MGHRA and CDR2 YSYEKL. The J segment lost 9 bases and the V segment lost 4 bases, leaving 16 bases of the junction unmatched. CDR3 sequence reads: CASSPSLQTRGGGEQFF. The DNA for the CDR3 is TGCGCCAGCAGCCCCTCCCTACAAACGCGGGGGGGCGGTGAGCAGTTCTTC.

CDR3 nucleotides: TGTGCCAGCAGCTTACAGGGGTCGAGCAATCAGCCCCAGCATTTT. This gives the protein CASSLQGSSNQPQHF. The V call is TRBV11-2, the J call TRBJ1-5; D is perhaps TRBD1 (6 bases). V was pared by 2 bases and J by 1 base, with 9 bases between. The CDR3 loop spans 15 amino acids. In germline, CDR1 is SGHAT, CDR2 FQNNGV.

CDR3 sequence reads: CATQRVGVDYGYTF. CDR3 nucleotides: TGTGCCACCCAGCGGGTGGGAGTCGACTATGGCTACACCTTC. The V and J genes are TRBV2 and TRBJ1-2; no reliable D call. Between the trimmed V and J ends, which lost 10 bases and 3 bases, there was a span of 18 bases. This CDR3 region has 14 residues. The V gene's germline CDR1 is SNHLY and CDR2 FYNNEI.

The CDR3 sequence is CASRRGDLRNQPQHF. CDR3 DNA sequence: TGTGCCAGCAGACGGGGGGACCTCCGCAATCAGCCCCAGCATTTT. The chain has TRBV6-5 and TRBJ1-5, with D possibly matching TRBD1 (5 bases). The V end was cut by 6 bases, the J end by 2 bases, with 14 bases between. Germline values: CDR1 MNHEY, CDR2 SVGAGI. The CDR3 runs to 15 residues.

The chain links TRBV7-2 to TRBJ2-1, with TRBD2 matching over 11 bases. Trimming at V came to 6 bases and at J to 4 bases, leaving 11 bases not matched to a gene. This CDR3 has 17 amino acids. Germline V gene lookup returns CDR1 SGHTA and CDR2 FQGNSA. CDR3 residues: CASSYLSGGAQYNEQFF. CDR3 DNA: TGTGCCAGCAGTTATCTTAGCGGGGGGGCCCAATACAATGAGCAGTTCTTC.

This chain uses TRBV7-2 with TRBJ1-6; a possible D gene is TRBD1 (5 bases). The ends were cut back, 5 bases at V and 7 bases at J, with 18 bases in the middle. Germline V gene sequence: CDR1 SGHTA, CDR2 FQGNSA. The length of the CDR3 is 16 residues. Here the CDR3 DNA reads TGTGCCAGCAGCGTAGGGATCGGGGGTCTGAATTCACCCCTCCACTTT. Translation: CASSVGIGGLNSPLHF.

The rearrangement joins TRBV3-1 (or the pseudogene TRBV3-2) to TRBJ2-7, with D maybe TRBD1 (5 bases). CDR1 and CDR2 (germline): LGHDT, YNNKEL (reference sequence). The V and J ends lost 0 bases and 6 bases respectively, with 12 bases between them. The CDR3 spans 14 residues. CDR3 region: CASSQDRWGGEQYF. CDR3 coding DNA: TGTGCCAGCAGCCAAGATCGGTGGGGCGGCGAGCAGTACTTC.

V and J are TRBV19 and TRBJ2-7; D may be TRBD1 (6 bases). The germline V gene encodes CDR1 LNHDA and CDR2 SQIVND (reference sequence). The ends were cut back, 10 bases at V and 0 bases at J, with 28 bases in the middle. The CDR3 spans 18 residues. CDR3 coding DNA: TGTGCCACGCAAGAGTCGAGGGACACGCAAACACCCTCCTACGAGCAGTACTTC. Translating it yields CATQESRDTQTPSYEQYF. Variable domain in full (rest from reference TRBV19 and TRBJ2-7): DGGITQSPKYLFRKEGQNVTLSCEQNLNHDAMYWYRQDPGQGLRLIYYSQIVNDFQKGDIAEGYSVSREKKESFPLTVTSAQKNPTAFYLCATQESRDTQTPSYEQYFGPGTRLTVT.

The chain joins TRBV9 to TRBJ2-5; 8 bases agree with TRBD2. CDR3 size: 15 residues. Germline CDR1 and CDR2: SGDLS and YYNGEE. Losses at the gene ends were 0 bases for V and 4 bases for J; bases not matched to a gene: 5. The CDR3: CASSVVSGGIETQYF. The CDR3 nucleotides read TGTGCCAGCAGCGTAGTATCGGGGGGGATAGAGACCCAGTACTTC.

On this clone itself: One end of the junction varies from germline; a read error may be responsible. The chain combines TRBV7-7 with TRBJ1-1; possibly TRBD1 for D (5 bases). Germline V CDR1 and CDR2: SSHAT, FNYEAQ (reference sequence). The CDR3 has 17 amino acids. The CDR3 spells CASSLAAGTTRAVEAFF. The CDR3 nucleotides read TGTGCTAGCAGCTTAGCCGCGGGAACTACCAGGGCAGTGGAAGCTTTCTTT.

The chain employs TRBV6-6 and TRBJ1-1; 7 nucleotides line up with TRBD1. Germline CDR1 MNHNY, CDR2 SVGAGI (reference sequence). V shed 7 bases and J 4 bases; nucleotides not matched to a gene: 12. The CDR3 is made up of 15 amino acids. The CDR3 coding sequence is TGTGCCAGCAACCAACAGGGTAACAGGGGCACTGAAGCTTTCTTT. This codes for CASNQQGNRGTEAFF.

The chain employs TRBV12-3 or TRBV12-4 and TRBJ1-3; 7 bases are a match to TRBD1. V lost 3 bases, J lost 4 bases, and 0 bases stayed unmatched. The CDR3 has 13 amino acids. CDR3 in DNA: TGTGCCAGCAGTTTGGACAGGGGAAACACCATATATTTT. Its protein is CASSLDRGNTIYF.

The gene calls are TRBV28 and TRBJ1-5, with D unclear. The V end lost 4 bases, the J end lost 4 bases, and 14 bases lay between the germline ends. The CDR3 contains 15 residues. CDR1 is MDHEN and CDR2 is SYDVKM in the germline V gene. The CDR3 DNA reads TGTGCCAGCAGTTCTTTCGTCGGAGGGAATCAGCCCCAGCATTTT. It yields the protein CASSSFVGGNQPQHF.

The chain couples TRBV6-6 to TRBJ1-1, with D possibly TRBD1 on 6 matching bases. The CDR3 consists of 14 residues. In germline, CDR1 is MNHNY, CDR2 SVGAGI (reference sequence). The V gene lost 5 bases and the J gene lost 4 bases, with 14 bases spanning the gap. The CDR3 DNA follows: TGTGCCAGCAGTGCCTTCGGGGGGGCCACTGAAGCTTTCTTT. Encoded protein: CASSAFGGATEAFF.

CDR3 protein: CSVQSEGVNTEAFF. The CDR3 region has the DNA TGCAGCGTTCAAAGTGAGGGGGTGAACACTGAAGCTTTCTTT. The rearrangement links TRBV29-1 to TRBJ1-1; possibly TRBD1 for D (6 bases). Trimming shortened V by 5 bases and J by 0 bases, and 13 bases separated the two germline ends. CDR3 length: 14 residues. CDR1 and CDR2 (germline): SQVTM, ANQGSEA.

The CDR3 protein is CASSTGSSGEKLFF. In nucleotides, the CDR3 is TGCGCCAGCAGTACCGGGTCTTCGGGTGAAAAACTGTTTTTT. The chain joins TRBV10-2 to TRBJ1-4; unclear D gene. Germline V CDR1 and CDR2: WSHSY, SAAADI. V was pared by 5 bases and J by 7 bases, with 14 bases between. This CDR3 contains 14 residues.

The genes are TRBV11-3 and TRBJ2-3; no clear D. From germline, CDR1 is SGHNT and CDR2 YENEEA. CDR3 length: 14 residues. The germline V and J ends were trimmed by 3 bases and 0 bases, with 7 bases remaining between them. CDR3 in DNA: TGTGCCAGCAGCTTGCACTACAGCACAGATACGCAGTATTTT. Amino acid sequence: CASSLHYSTDTQYF.

The chain's CDR3 is CASSMGVGASYEQYF. The CDR3 DNA sequence: TGTGCCAGTAGTATGGGGGTGGGGGCCTCCTACGAGCAGTACTTC. The chain uses TRBV19 and TRBJ2-7, with D perhaps matching TRBD1 (6 bases). CDR1 and CDR2 (germline): LNHDA, SQIVND (reference sequence). The CDR3 has 15 amino acids. Trimming cost V 3 bases and J 0 bases, with 12 bases left between them.

This chain joins TRBV2 and TRBJ1-5; 7 bases fit TRBD1. The CDR3 is 15 residues long. Looked up from germline, CDR1 is SNHLY and CDR2 is FYNNEI. V shed 5 bases, J shed 3 bases, and the junction held 7 bases outside the gene matches. CDR3 protein: CASSRTGAINQPQHF. The CDR3, as DNA: TGTGCCAGCAGTCGCACAGGGGCCATCAATCAGCCCCAGCATTTT.

The chain uses TRBV5-4 and TRBJ2-5; D might be TRBD1 (5 bases). Trimming shortened V by 4 bases and J by 2 bases, and 15 bases separated the two germline ends. Germline CDR1 SGHNT, CDR2 YYREEE (reference sequence). The CDR3 sequence is 15 residues long. The CDR3 loop reads CASSPRQGNQETQYF. As DNA, the CDR3 is TGTGCCAGCAGCCCGCGGCAGGGAAATCAAGAGACCCAGTACTTC.

V gene TRBV2 combines with J gene TRBJ1-4; TRBD1 agrees at 7 bases. CDR3 length equals 14 residues. The V segment lost 6 bases and the J segment 8 bases; nucleotides outside the gene matches: 9. From germline, CDR1 is SNHLY and CDR2 FYNNEI. CDR3 bases: TGTGCCAGCAGGCCTCAGGGGGTTGCGGAAAAACTGTTTTTT. It is translated as CASRPQGVAEKLFF.

The V call is TRBV9, the J call TRBJ1-6; 9 bases fit TRBD1. The CDR3 sequence is 16 residues long. Trimming cost V 4 bases and J 9 bases; bases outside gene matches: 11. Germline V gene sequence: CDR1 SGDLS, CDR2 YYNGEE. The CDR3 protein is CASSKNLGTGPSPLHF. CDR3 DNA sequence: TGTGCCAGCAGCAAAAACTTGGGGACAGGGCCTTCACCCCTCCACTTT.

V is TRBV28 and J is TRBJ2-1; D might be TRBD2 (7 bases). Trimming left V 2 bases short and J 7 bases short, with 15 bases between. The CDR3 covers 15 residues. The germline V gene encodes CDR1 MDHEN and CDR2 SYDVKM. CDR3 amino acids: CASSLGGGTGNEQFF. CDR3 nucleotides: TGTGCCAGCAGTTTAGGGGGGGGCACGGGTAATGAGCAGTTCTTC.

J is TRBJ2-7 and V is TRBV5-6; no reliable D call. Looked up from germline, CDR1 is SGHDT and CDR2 is YYEEEE. V gave up 0 bases and J gave up 7 bases, with 8 bases separating them. The length of the CDR3 is 12 residues. CDR3 amino acids: CASSLVSQEQYF. CDR3 DNA: TGTGCCAGCAGCTTGGTATCTCAGGAGCAGTACTTC.

The genes are TRBV7-2 and TRBJ2-1; 10 bases agree with TRBD2. CDR1 is SGHTA, CDR2 FQGNSA, per germline. J lost 9 bases, V lost 6 bases, and 8 bases had no gene match. The CDR3 is 14 residues long. CDR3 coding DNA: TGTGCCAGCAGTCTCACTAGCGGGGAGGGTGAGCAGTTCTTC. Encoded protein: CASSLTSGEGEQFF.